The entry below describes one T cell receptor beta chain. Its cognate antigen is unknown. The data were obtained in a study of cytomegalovirus exposure and HLA in healthy donors. Study information: Early released data had tens of millions of unique TCRs, all coming from HLA-typed donors. Study findings and constraints: In a later analysis, several top co-occurrence clusters appeared linked to parvovirus B19, influenza, CMV and Epstein-Barr virus. In vitro testing confirmed a few CMV-associated chains as specific for CMV antigens. Cytomegalovirus status, reportedly, was diagnosed with high specificity and sensitivity by the classifier.

The CDR3 is 13 residues long. CDR1 and CDR2 (germline): SGHDT, YYEEEE. V was shortened by 5 bases and J by 0 bases, with 8 bases between the two germline ends. Amplification used 60 Vbeta primers and 13 Jbeta primers. Sequenced by immunoSEQ multiplex PCR; TCRdb stores in-frame clones only, minus some. The sample shows about 190,000 clones, over 70% of them seen only once. The receptor was derived from a woman aged 25 to 45 in good health and CMV-seropositive. The chain uses TRBV5-6 and TRBJ1-1; D may be TRBD1 (5 bases). Sequenced sample: PBMCs. The CDR3 sequence is CASRQEMNTEAFF. The CDR3 coding sequence is TGTGCCAGCAGACAGGAGATGAACACTGAAGCTTTCTTT.